These 25 T cell receptor beta chains came from one sample sequenced in a study of blood T cells in healthy people across ages (dated by TCRdb to 2015 to 2017). The receptor library was made with 5' RACE. TCRdb names Illumina HiSeq 2500 as the instrument used. A second PCR of roughly 7 to 11 cycles was performed with a sample-barcoded 5' primer and a J-beta primer mix. TCRdb applied fastp at Q25 and MiXCR to the public reads, then kept only in-frame beta chains. CDR3 protein duplicates are merged, each entry listing the most common genes and DNA. The sample table holds about a million distinct CDR3 sequences, of which around 49% were seen once. The ten most abundant clones make up 13% of the sample. The specimen sequenced was blood. These TCRs come from a man aged 30-40 years in good health.

The chain recombines TRBV27 with TRBJ1-3; TRBD1 aligns across 8 bases. Losses at the gene ends were 5 bases for V and 4 bases for J; bases not matched to a gene: 10. The germline V gene has CDR1 MNHEY and CDR2 SMNVEV (reference sequence). This CDR3 has 16 amino acids. The CDR3 loop is CASSPLGQGNGNTIYF. In DNA, the CDR3 is TGTGCCAGCAGTCCTCTCGGACAGGGCAACGGAAACACCATATATTTT.

This clonotype has more than one count but fewer than ten. The gene calls are TRBV28 and TRBJ1-5; D is unclear. V lost 7 bases to trimming and J lost 6 bases, with 19 bases between them. The CDR3 covers 15 residues. Germline lookup yields CDR1 MDHEN and CDR2 SYDVKM. The CDR3 region has the DNA TGTGCCAGCATCTTAGGTACTTTGGGGAGTCAGCCCCAGCATTTT. It translates to CASILGTLGSQPQHF.

V and J are TRBV20-1 and TRBJ2-1; TRBD2 matches at 7 bases. Trimming cost V 3 bases and J 2 bases; bases outside gene matches: 10. CDR1 and CDR2 from the germline V gene are DFQATT and SNEGSKA (reference sequence). There are 16 residues in the CDR3. CDR3: CSASLQRGVTYNEQFF. The CDR3 DNA reads as TGCAGTGCTAGCCTCCAGCGGGGAGTTACCTACAATGAGCAGTTCTTC.

The chain employs TRBV5-6 and TRBJ1-5, with D maybe TRBD1 (6 bases). The CDR3 has 14 amino acids. V was shortened by 2 bases and J by 4 bases, with 10 bases between the two germline ends. Germline loops: CDR1 SGHDT, CDR2 YYEEEE. Written as DNA, the CDR3 is TGTGCCAGCAGCTTTTGGACAGCGAATCAGCCCCAGCATTTT. Its protein product is CASSFWTANQPQHF.

This clonotype was seen once. V is TRBV5-1 and J is TRBJ2-7; maybe TRBD1 (6 bases). Germline V CDR1 and CDR2: SGHRS, YFSETQ. The length of the CDR3 is 15 residues. V lost 0 bases to trimming and J lost 3 bases, with 13 bases between them. CDR3 coding DNA: TGCGCCAGCAGCTTGGGTGACAGGACAGTCTACGAGCAGTACTTC. The encoded protein is CASSLGDRTVYEQYF.

The rearrangement links TRBV29-1 to TRBJ2-7, with TRBD1 as a possible D gene (5 bases). The length of the CDR3 is 13 residues. Trimming removed 4 bases from V and 0 bases from J, with 10 bases in between. Germline lookup yields CDR1 SQVTM and CDR2 ANQGSEA. The CDR3 loop is CSVGSTVSYEQYF. The CDR3 coding sequence is TGCAGCGTTGGCTCGACAGTCTCCTACGAGCAGTACTTC.

This chain connects TRBV7-6 to TRBJ2-3; 8 nucleotides match TRBD2. J lost 7 bases, V lost 8 bases, and 17 bases had no gene match. This CDR3 spans 16 amino acids. CDR1 and CDR2 (germline): SGHVS, FNYEAQ. The DNA of the CDR3 is TGTGCCAGCGAAAACATTCTCCGGGAGGGTCCTAATACGCAGTATTTT. This gives the protein CASENILREGPNTQYF. Full variable domain (outside the CDR3, taken from reference TRBV7-6 and TRBJ2-3): GAGVSQSPRYKVTKRGQDVALRCDPISGHVSLYWYRQALGQGPEFLTYFNYEAQQDKSGLPNDRFSAERPEGSISTLTIQRTEQRDSAMYRCASENILREGPNTQYFGPGTRLTVL.

This clonotype was seen only a few times. Written as DNA, the CDR3 is TGTGCCAGCTCACCTCTCGCGGGACACCTAAACTACGAGCAGTACTTC. This codes for CASSPLAGHLNYEQYF. The chain links TRBV18 to TRBJ2-7, with D perhaps being TRBD1 or TRBD2 (6 bases each). CDR1 and CDR2 from the germline V gene are KGHSH and LQKENI. The CDR3 is made up of 16 amino acids. V lost 3 bases to trimming and J lost 3 bases, with 18 bases between them.

This clonotype was seen more than once but under ten times. J is TRBJ2-7 and V is TRBV3-1; a weak D match, TRBD1 (6 bases). V was shortened by 0 bases and J by 4 bases, with 19 bases between the two germline ends. This CDR3 spans 17 amino acids. CDR1 is LGHDT and CDR2 is YNNKEL in the germline V gene (reference sequence). Here the CDR3 DNA reads TGTGCCAGCAGCCAAGAAGGTGGGGGCCAAACCGGTTACGAGCAGTACTTC. Its protein is CASSQEGGGQTGYEQYF.

This clonotype was counted only a few times. With a much larger clone just one base away, this may be a read error. V is TRBV7-8 and J is TRBJ2-7; 9 bases fit TRBD2. From germline, CDR1 is SGHVS and CDR2 FQNEAQ. The CDR3 extends over 17 amino acids. J was trimmed by 7 bases and V by 2 bases; bases with no gene match: 15. The CDR3 DNA sequence: TGTGCCAGCAGCTTAAAGGTTGGGCGGGGGGGCCTCAATGAGCAGTACTTC. It is translated as CASSLKVGRGGLNEQYF.

The chain is built from TRBV28 and TRBJ2-3; D unclear. Trimming pared 5 bases from V and 1 base from J, leaving 13 bases between. The CDR3 sequence is 15 residues long. Germline assignment: CDR1 MDHEN and CDR2 SYDVKM. The CDR3 nucleotides read TGTGCCAGCAGTCGAGCAAGCCTGGGCACAGATACGCAGTATTTT. Amino acids: CASSRASLGTDTQYF.

The table lists this clonotype with a few counts. The chain is built from TRBV10-3 and TRBJ2-3; 7 nucleotides agree with TRBD2. The CDR3 is made up of 13 amino acids. The V gene's germline CDR1 is ENHRY and CDR2 SYGVKD. The ends lost 9 bases at V and 8 bases at J; junction bases unmatched: 11. The CDR3 reads CAMGGEQEGTQYF. DNA for the CDR3: TGTGCCATGGGGGGGGAGCAAGAGGGTACGCAGTATTTT.

This clonotype was seen more than once but under ten times. The gene calls are TRBV20-1 and TRBJ1-2; no clear D. Germline CDR1 and CDR2: DFQATT and SNEGSKA (reference sequence). This CDR3 is built from 11 residues. V was cut by 1 base and J by 10 bases, with 10 bases left in between. The CDR3 DNA sequence: TGCAGTGCTAGAGTGCGGCTGGACTACACCTTC. Amino acids: CSARVRLDYTF.

V gene TRBV20-1 combines with J gene TRBJ1-2; 9 bases match TRBD1. There are 16 residues in the CDR3. Germline V gives CDR1 DFQATT, CDR2 SNEGSKA (reference sequence). Trimming took 7 bases from V and 0 from J; bases not matched to a gene: 12. The CDR3 DNA follows: TGCAGTGTTAATACTCCGGGACAGGGAGCTAACTATGGCTACACCTTC. Translated: CSVNTPGQGANYGYTF.

The J gene is TRBJ1-6, the V gene TRBV28, with TRBD1 matching 9 bases. The V gene end was trimmed by 6 bases and the J gene end by 8 bases; junction bases not matched to a gene: 8. The CDR3 sequence is 15 residues long. Looked up from germline, CDR1 is MDHEN and CDR2 is SYDVKM. The CDR3 DNA follows: TGTGCCAGCAGACTCGAGGACAGGGGCGATTCACCCCTCCACTTT. This sequence encodes CASRLEDRGDSPLHF.

The chain combines TRBV4-1 with TRBJ2-3; D call uncertain. The CDR3 spans 16 residues. The germline CDR1 and CDR2 sequences are MGHRA and YSYEKL. The V and J ends lost 1 base and 0 bases respectively, with 11 bases between them. The CDR3 here is CASSQAGSPSTDTQYF. The CDR3 DNA reads TGCGCCAGCAGCCAAGCAGGTAGTCCTAGCACAGATACGCAGTATTTT.

The gene calls are TRBV7-9 and TRBJ2-7, with TRBD1 matching over 10 bases. V shed 5 bases and J 7 bases; nucleotides not matched to a gene: 11. This CDR3 contains 15 residues. Germline V gives CDR1 SEHNR, CDR2 FQNEAQ (reference sequence). The CDR3: CASSPGTGVYNEQYF. The DNA for the CDR3 is TGTGCCAGCAGCCCCGGGACAGGGGTCTACAATGAGCAGTACTTC.

This clonotype was seen only a few times. The J gene is TRBJ2-4, the V gene TRBV12-3 or TRBV12-4; 8 bases fit TRBD1. This CDR3 comprises 13 residues. Trimming removed 6 bases from V and 7 bases from J; junction bases left unmatched: 5. The CDR3 nucleotides read TGTGCCAGCAGCTGGACAGGGATTAACATTCAGTACTTC. Translation: CASSWTGINIQYF.

This clonotype has ten or more counts. The CDR3 spells CSAPPGQGGFEQFF. CDR3 DNA: TGCAGTGCTCCCCCCGGACAGGGAGGCTTTGAGCAGTTCTTC. The gene calls are TRBV20-1 and TRBJ2-1, with 8 bases aligning to TRBD1. Germline assignment: CDR1 DFQATT and CDR2 SNEGSKA (reference sequence). CDR3 length equals 14 residues. J lost 9 bases, V lost 5 bases, and 12 bases had no gene match.

This clonotype was counted only a few times. The rearrangement joins TRBV5-1 to TRBJ2-1; D is unclear. Germline CDR1 and CDR2: SGHRS and YFSETQ. The CDR3 covers 12 residues. Trimming pared 4 bases from V and 8 bases from J, leaving 10 bases between. CDR3 nucleotides: TGCGCCAGCAGCCCTGTGGGTTATGAGCAGTTCTTC. It codes for CASSPVGYEQFF.

The chain uses TRBV7-2 and TRBJ2-1, with D possibly matching TRBD1 (5 bases). The J call may be in error: the DNA end matches TRBJ2-7 better. The CDR3 loop spans 16 amino acids. Germline V gene sequence: CDR1 SGHTA, CDR2 FQGNSA. As DNA, the CDR3 is TGTGCCAGCAGCTTAGGGGGCAGCAGCTCCTACAATGAGCAGTACTTC. Encoded protein: CASSLGGSSSYNEQYF.

The chain links TRBV7-2 to TRBJ2-3; D unresolved. Germline-derived CDR1 and CDR2 are SGHTA and FQGNSA. The CDR3 covers 12 residues. V gave up 4 bases and J gave up 6 bases, with 8 bases separating them. This CDR3 reads CASSSSKDTQYF. As DNA, the CDR3 is TGTGCCAGCAGCTCCTCCAAGGATACGCAGTATTTT.

This clonotype was counted between two and nine times. This rearrangement joins TRBV28 to TRBJ2-7; 13 bases fit TRBD2. The CDR3 is 17 residues long. Looked up from germline, CDR1 is MDHEN and CDR2 is SYDVKM. V was pared by 5 bases and J by 4 bases, with 11 bases of the junction left unmatched. CDR3 protein: CASSPGLAGATHYEQYF. CDR3 nucleotides: TGTGCCAGCAGTCCCGGACTAGCGGGGGCCACTCATTACGAGCAGTACTTC.

The chain carries TRBV20-1 and TRBJ2-7, with D perhaps matching TRBD2 (6 bases). CDR3 length: 12 residues. The V gene's germline CDR1 is DFQATT and CDR2 SNEGSKA (reference sequence). V was clipped by 7 bases and J by 5 bases, with 15 bases between them. CDR3 sequence reads: CSVAGPQDEQYF. The DNA of the CDR3 is TGCAGTGTTGCGGGACCCCAGGACGAGCAGTACTTC.

This chain links TRBV3-1 with TRBJ1-2; D possibly corresponds to TRBD1 (5 bases). Germline-derived CDR1 and CDR2 are LGHDT and YNNKEL (reference sequence). The CDR3 contains 14 residues. Trimming stripped 0 bases from V and 6 bases from J, with 11 bases between. The CDR3 is CASSQDRPGNGYTF. In DNA, the CDR3 is TGTGCCAGCAGCCAAGATAGACCAGGGAATGGCTACACCTTC.